This TCR beta chain was identified during a study of identical twins. Findings and limits, study-wide: Invariant T cells like MAIT and iNKT could partly confound the zero-insertion analyses.

MiXCR was run by TCRdb on the 5' RACE reads, yielding one entry per CDR3 protein. The profile covers hundreds of thousands of distinct CDR3 sequences, with around 7.4% appearing a single time and roughly 1.6% taken by the ten largest. There were only healthy Caucasians among the donors. The CDR3 contains 14 residues. Germline V CDR1 and CDR2: SGHRS, YFSETQ. The ends were cut back, 0 bases at V and 3 bases at J, with 6 bases in the middle. This clonotype was detected ten times or more. Its antigen remains unidentified. The same specimen was also included in a second study, on yellow fever vaccine responses in identical twins.

Sequenced sample: PBMCs. This TCR derives from a woman aged 18-29 years in good health. The V call is TRBV5-1, the J call TRBJ2-2; D remains ambiguous. The CDR3 is CASSLEGYTGELFF. The CDR3 DNA reads as TGCGCCAGCAGCTTGGAGGGATACACCGGGGAGCTGTTTTTT.